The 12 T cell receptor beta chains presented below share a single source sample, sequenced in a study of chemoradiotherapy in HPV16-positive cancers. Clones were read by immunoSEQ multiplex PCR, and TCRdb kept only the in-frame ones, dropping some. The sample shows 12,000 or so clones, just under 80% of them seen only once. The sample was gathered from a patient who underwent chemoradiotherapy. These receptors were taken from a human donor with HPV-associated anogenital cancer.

The CDR3 here is CASGLYQPQHF. In DNA, the CDR3 is TGTGCTAGTGGTTTGTATCAGCCCCAGCATTTT. This chain links TRBV12-5 with TRBJ1-5; D unclear. This CDR3 spans 11 amino acids. CDR1 and CDR2 from the germline V gene are LGHNT and FRNRAP. The V end lost 2 bases, the J end lost 5 bases, and 1 base lay between the germline ends.

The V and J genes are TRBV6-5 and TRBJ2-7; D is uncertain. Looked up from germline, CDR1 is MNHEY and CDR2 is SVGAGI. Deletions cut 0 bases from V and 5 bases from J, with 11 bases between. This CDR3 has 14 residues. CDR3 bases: TGTGCCAGCAGTTACTCGATCTATCCCCACGAGCAGTACTTC. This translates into CASSYSIYPHEQYF.

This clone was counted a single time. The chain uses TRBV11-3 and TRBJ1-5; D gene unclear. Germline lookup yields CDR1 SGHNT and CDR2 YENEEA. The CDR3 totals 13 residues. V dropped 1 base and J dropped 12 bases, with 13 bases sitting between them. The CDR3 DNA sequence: TGTGCCAGCAGCTTAGGGGCAACCCATCTCCAGCATTTT. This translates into CASSLGATHLQHF.

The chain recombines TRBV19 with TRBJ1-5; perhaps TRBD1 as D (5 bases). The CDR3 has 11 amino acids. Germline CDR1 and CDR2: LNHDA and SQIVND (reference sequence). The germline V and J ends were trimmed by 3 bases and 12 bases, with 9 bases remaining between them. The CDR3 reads CASSMGLYQHF. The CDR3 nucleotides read TGTGCCAGTAGTATGGGACTCTACCAGCATTTT.

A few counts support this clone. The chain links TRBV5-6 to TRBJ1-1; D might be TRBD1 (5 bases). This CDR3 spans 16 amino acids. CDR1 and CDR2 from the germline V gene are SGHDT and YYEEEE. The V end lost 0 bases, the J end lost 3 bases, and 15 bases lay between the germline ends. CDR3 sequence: CASSLGGWGWDTEAFF. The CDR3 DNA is TGTGCCAGCAGCTTGGGGGGCTGGGGGTGGGACACTGAAGCTTTCTTT.

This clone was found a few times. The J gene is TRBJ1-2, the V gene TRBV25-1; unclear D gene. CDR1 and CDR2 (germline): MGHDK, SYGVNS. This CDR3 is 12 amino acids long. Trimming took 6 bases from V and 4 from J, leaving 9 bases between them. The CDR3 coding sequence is TGTGCCAGCAGGTTGGACGGCTATGGCTACACCTTC. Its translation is CASRLDGYGYTF.

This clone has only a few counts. CDR3 sequence: CASTPHTEAFF. The DNA for the CDR3 is TGTGCCAGCACCCCGCACACTGAAGCTTTCTTT. This chain connects TRBV6-6 to TRBJ1-1; D unresolved. The CDR3 runs 11 residues. Germline CDR1 reads MNHNY; CDR2 reads SVGAGI (reference sequence). V gave up 7 bases and J gave up 3 bases, with 6 bases separating them.

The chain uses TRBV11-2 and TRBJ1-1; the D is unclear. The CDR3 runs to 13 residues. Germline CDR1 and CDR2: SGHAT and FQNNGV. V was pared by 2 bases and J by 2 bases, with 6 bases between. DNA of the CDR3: TGTGCCAGCAGCTTATTGCCAAACACTGAAGCTTTCTTT. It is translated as CASSLLPNTEAFF. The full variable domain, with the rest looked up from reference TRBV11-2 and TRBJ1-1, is EAGVAQSPRYKIIEKRQSVAFWCNPISGHATLYWYQQILGQGPKLLIQFQNNGVVDDSQLPKDRFSAERLKGVDSTLKIQPAKLEDSAVYLCASSLLPNTEAFFGQGTRLTVV.

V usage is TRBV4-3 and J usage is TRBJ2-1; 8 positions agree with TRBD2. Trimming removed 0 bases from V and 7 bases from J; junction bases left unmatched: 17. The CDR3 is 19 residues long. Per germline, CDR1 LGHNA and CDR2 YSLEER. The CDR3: CASSQESTGWRGAGNEQFF. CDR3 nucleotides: TGCGCCAGCAGCCAAGAGTCGACCGGATGGCGGGGGGCGGGGAATGAGCAGTTCTTC.

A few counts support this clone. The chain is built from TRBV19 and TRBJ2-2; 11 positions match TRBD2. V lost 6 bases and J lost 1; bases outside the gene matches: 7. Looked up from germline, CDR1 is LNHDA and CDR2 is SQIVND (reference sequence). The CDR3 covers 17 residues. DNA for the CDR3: TGTGCCAGTAGCCCCATTAGCGGGGGGGAGAACACCGGGGAGCTGTTTTTT. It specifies CASSPISGGENTGELFF.

The CDR3 sequence is CASSLGQGEYTQYF. CDR3 DNA: TGTGCCAGCAGCCTCGGACAGGGGGAGTATACGCAGTATTTT. The chain joins TRBV11-2 to TRBJ2-3; 10 bases agree with TRBD1. Germline V CDR1 and CDR2: SGHAT, FQNNGV. CDR3 length: 14 residues. V lost 5 bases to trimming and J lost 7 bases; unmatched junction nucleotides: 6.

CDR3 in amino acids: CASSLLESTQAFF. Written as DNA, the CDR3 is TGTGCCAGCAGCTTATTGGAATCGACTCAAGCTTTCTTT. The chain links TRBV7-9 to TRBJ1-1; D gene uncertain. From germline, CDR1 is SEHNR and CDR2 FQNEAQ (reference sequence). The V gene lost 2 bases and the J gene lost 9 bases, with 13 bases spanning the gap. The CDR3 consists of 13 residues.